Sequencing of this T cell receptor (beta chain) was carried out in a study of blood T cell repertoires in COVID-19. Study overall: COVID-19 samples from acute and convalescent phases originated in the United States, Italy and Spain.

Between the trimmed V and J ends, which lost 6 bases and 6 bases, there was a span of 15 bases. The CDR3 is 14 amino acids. Per germline, CDR1 SNHLY and CDR2 FYNNEI. Authors' data handling: Using reference gene primer amplification, nucleated cell counts were estimated. Assay used: immunoSEQ multiplex PCR; TCRdb lists only in-frame clones, some missing. V, J and clone size are taken as reported in that table, and D and trimming were inferred from the DNA itself. The data contain about 80,000 clones, around 89% of them singletons. The chain uses TRBV2 and TRBJ1-3, with D possibly being TRBD1 (6 bases). The source material was peripheral blood. The clonotype comes from a woman of 80 years or more with acute or convalescent COVID-19. This chain's CDR3 is CASRLREGENTIYF. CDR3 sequence (DNA): TGTGCCAGCAGACTGAGGGAGGGGGAAAACACCATATATTTT. Together with reference TRBV2 and TRBJ1-3, the CDR3 gives the full variable domain: EPEVTQTPSHQVTQMGQEVILRCVPISNHLYFYWYRQILGQKVEFLVSFYNNEISEKSEIFDDQFSVERPDGSNFTLKIRSTKLEDSAMYFCASRLREGENTIYFGEGSWLTVV.